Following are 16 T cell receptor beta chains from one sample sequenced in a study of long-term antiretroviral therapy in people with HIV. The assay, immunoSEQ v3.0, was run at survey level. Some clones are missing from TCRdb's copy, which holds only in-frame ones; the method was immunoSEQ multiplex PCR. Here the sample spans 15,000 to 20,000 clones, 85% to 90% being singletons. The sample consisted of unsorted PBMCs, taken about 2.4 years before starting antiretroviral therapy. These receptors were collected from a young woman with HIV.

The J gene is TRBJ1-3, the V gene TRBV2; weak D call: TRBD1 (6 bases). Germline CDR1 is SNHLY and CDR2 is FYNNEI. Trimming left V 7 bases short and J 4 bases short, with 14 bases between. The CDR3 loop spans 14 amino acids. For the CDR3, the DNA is TGTGCCAGCATCCCCCAGACAGGAGGAAACACCATATATTTT. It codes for CASIPQTGGNTIYF.

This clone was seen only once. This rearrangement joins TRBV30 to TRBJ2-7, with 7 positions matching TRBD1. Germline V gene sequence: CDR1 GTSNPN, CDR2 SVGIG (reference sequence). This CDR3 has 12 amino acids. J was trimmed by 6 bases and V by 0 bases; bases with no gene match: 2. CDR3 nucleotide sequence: TGTGCCTGGAGTGTAGGGGGCGGCGAGCAGTACTTC. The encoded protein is CAWSVGGGEQYF. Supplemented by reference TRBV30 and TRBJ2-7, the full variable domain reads SQTIHQWPATLVQPVGSPLSLECTVEGTSNPNLYWYRQAAGRGLQLLFYSVGIGQISSEVPQNLSASRPQDRQFILSSKKLLLSDSGFYLCAWSVGGGEQYFGPGTRLTVT.

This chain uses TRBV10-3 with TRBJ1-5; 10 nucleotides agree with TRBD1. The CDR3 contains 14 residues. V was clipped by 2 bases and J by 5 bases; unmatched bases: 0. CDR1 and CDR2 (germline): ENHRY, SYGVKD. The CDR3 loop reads CAISEGTGDQPQHF. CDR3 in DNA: TGTGCCATCAGTGAGGGGACAGGGGATCAGCCCCAGCATTTT.

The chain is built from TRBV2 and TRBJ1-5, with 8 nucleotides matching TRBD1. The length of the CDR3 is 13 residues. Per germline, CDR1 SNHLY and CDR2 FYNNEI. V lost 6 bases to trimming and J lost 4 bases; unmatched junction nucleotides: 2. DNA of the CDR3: TGTGCCAGCAGCGGACAGGGAAATCAGCCCCAGCATTTT. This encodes CASSGQGNQPQHF.

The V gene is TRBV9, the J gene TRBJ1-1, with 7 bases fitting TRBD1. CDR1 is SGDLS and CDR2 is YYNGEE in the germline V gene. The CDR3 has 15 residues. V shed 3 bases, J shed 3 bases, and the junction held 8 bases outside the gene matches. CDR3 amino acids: CASSEAGTEHTEAFF. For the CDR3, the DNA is TGTGCCAGCAGCGAAGCCGGGACAGAGCACACTGAAGCTTTCTTT.

The CDR3 DNA sequence: TGTGCCAAGGACAGGGTGAACACTGAAGCTTTCTTT. Amino acid sequence: CAKDRVNTEAFF. V is TRBV30 and J is TRBJ1-1; 8 bases line up with TRBD1. This CDR3 is 12 amino acids long. Germline CDR1 is GTSNPN and CDR2 is SVGIG (reference sequence). Unmatched junction bases numbered 2, after V lost 8 bases and J lost 0 bases.

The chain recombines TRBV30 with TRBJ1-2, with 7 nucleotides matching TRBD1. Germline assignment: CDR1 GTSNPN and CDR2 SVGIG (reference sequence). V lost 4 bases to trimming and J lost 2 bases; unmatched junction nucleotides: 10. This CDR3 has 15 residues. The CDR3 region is CAWTGGRVNNYGYTF. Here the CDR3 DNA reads TGTGCCTGGACAGGGGGTCGAGTGAACAACTATGGCTACACCTTC. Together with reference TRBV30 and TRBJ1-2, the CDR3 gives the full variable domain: SQTIHQWPATLVQPVGSPLSLECTVEGTSNPNLYWYRQAAGRGLQLLFYSVGIGQISSEVPQNLSASRPQDRQFILSSKKLLLSDSGFYLCAWTGGRVNNYGYTFGSGTRLTVV.

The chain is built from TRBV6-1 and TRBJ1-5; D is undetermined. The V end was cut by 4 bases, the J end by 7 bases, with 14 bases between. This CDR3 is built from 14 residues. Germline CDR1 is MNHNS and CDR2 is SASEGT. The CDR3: CASSGGGARQPQHF. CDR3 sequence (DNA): TGTGCCAGCAGTGGGGGTGGAGCGCGGCAGCCCCAGCATTTT.

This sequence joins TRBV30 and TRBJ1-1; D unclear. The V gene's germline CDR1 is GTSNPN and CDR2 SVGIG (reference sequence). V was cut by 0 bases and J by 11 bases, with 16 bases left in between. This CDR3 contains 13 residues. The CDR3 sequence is CAWSVGRASYAFF. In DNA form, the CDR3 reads TGTGCCTGGAGTGTGGGCCGTGCCTCTTATGCTTTCTTT.

The CDR3 is CARSLNRRNYGYTF. The CDR3 DNA reads TGTGCCAGAAGCTTGAACAGGCGCAACTATGGCTACACCTTC. The V gene is TRBV5-3, the J gene TRBJ1-2, with D possibly matching TRBD1 (5 bases). TRBV5-3 is recorded as an ORF, its role being uncertain. The CDR3 is 14 amino acids. V was cut by 1 base and J by 2 bases, with 9 bases left in between.

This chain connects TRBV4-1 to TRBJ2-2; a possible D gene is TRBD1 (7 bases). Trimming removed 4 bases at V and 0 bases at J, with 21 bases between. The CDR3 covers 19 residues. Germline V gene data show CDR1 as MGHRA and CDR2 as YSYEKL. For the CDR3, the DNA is TGCGCCAGCAGCCTTCCCGCGGGGAGACAGGGCTCGAACACCGGGGAGCTGTTTTTT. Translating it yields CASSLPAGRQGSNTGELFF.

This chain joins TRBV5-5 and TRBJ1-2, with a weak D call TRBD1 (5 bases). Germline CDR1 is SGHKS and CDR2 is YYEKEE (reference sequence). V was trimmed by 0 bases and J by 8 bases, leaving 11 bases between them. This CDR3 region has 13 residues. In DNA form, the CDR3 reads TGTGCCAGCAGCTTGGGGTCGGGGCCAGGCTACACCTTC. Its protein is CASSLGSGPGYTF.

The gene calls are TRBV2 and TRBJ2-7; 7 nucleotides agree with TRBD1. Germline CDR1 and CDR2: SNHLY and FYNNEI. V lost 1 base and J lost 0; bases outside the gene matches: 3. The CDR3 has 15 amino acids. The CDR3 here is CASSEGTGLSYEQYF. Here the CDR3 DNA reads TGTGCCAGCAGTGAAGGGACAGGCCTCTCCTACGAGCAGTACTTC.

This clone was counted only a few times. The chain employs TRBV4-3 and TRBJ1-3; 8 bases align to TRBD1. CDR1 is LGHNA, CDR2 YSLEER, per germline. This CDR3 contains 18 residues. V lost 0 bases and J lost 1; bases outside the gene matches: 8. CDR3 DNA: TGCGCCAGCAGCCAAGATCAAGGCGACAGGGGTTCTGGAAACACCATATATTTT. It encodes CASSQDQGDRGSGNTIYF.

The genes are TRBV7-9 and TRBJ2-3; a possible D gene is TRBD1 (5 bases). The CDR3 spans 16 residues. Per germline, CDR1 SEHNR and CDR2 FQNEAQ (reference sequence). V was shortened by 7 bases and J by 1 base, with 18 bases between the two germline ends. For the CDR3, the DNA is TGTGCCAGCACCCAAAAGGGGCTAAACCGCACAGATACGCAGTATTTT. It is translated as CASTQKGLNRTDTQYF.

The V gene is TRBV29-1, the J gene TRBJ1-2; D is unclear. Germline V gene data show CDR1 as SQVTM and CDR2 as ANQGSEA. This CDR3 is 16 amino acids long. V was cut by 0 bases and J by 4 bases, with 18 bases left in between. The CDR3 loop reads CSVEDRQALGSYGYTF. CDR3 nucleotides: TGCAGCGTTGAAGATAGGCAGGCCTTGGGGAGCTATGGCTACACCTTC.